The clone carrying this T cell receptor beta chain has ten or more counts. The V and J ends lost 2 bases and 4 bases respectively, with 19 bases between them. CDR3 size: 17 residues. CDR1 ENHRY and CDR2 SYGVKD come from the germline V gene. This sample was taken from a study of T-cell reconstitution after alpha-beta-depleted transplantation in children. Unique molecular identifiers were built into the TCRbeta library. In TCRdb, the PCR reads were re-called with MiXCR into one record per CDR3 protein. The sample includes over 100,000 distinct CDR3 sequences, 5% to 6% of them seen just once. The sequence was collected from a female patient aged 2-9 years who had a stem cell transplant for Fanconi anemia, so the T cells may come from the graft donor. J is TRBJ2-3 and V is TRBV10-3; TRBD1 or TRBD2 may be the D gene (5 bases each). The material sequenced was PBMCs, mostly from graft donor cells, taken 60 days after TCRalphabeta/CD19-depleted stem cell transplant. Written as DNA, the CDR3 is TGTGCCATCAGTGAGGTTCGGGACGGGTACCTAGCAGATACGCAGTATTTT. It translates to CAISEVRDGYLADTQYF.